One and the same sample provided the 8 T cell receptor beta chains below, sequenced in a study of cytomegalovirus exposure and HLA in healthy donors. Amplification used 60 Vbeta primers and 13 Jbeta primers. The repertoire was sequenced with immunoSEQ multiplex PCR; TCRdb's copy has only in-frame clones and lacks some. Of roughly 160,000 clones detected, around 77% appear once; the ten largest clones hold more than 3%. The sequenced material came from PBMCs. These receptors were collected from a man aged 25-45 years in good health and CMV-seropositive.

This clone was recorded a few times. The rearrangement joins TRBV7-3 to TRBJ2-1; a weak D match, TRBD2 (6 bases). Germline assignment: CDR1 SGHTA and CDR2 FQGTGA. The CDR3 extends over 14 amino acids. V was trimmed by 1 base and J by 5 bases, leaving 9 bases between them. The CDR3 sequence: CASSLRWGDNEQFF. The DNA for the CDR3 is TGTGCCAGCAGCTTAAGGTGGGGGGACAATGAGCAGTTCTTC.

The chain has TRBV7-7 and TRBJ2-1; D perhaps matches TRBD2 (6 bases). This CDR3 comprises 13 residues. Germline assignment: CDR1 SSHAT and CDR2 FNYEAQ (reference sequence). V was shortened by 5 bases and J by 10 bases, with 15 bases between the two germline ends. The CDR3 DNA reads TGTGCCAGCAGCGCCTACGCGGGGTGGGAGCAGTTCTTC. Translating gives CASSAYAGWEQFF. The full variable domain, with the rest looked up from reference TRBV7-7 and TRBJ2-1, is GAGVSQSPRYKVTKRGQDVTLRCDPISSHATLYWYQQALGQGPEFLTYFNYEAQPDKSGLPSDRFSAERPEGSISTLTIQRTEQRDSAMYRCASSAYAGWEQFFGPGTRLTVL.

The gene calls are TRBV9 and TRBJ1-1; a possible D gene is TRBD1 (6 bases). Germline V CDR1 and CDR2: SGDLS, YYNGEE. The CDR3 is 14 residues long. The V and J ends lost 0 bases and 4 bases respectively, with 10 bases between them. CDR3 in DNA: TGTGCCAGCAGCGTAGGGGGGGGCACCACTGAAGCTTTCTTT. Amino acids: CASSVGGGTTEAFF.

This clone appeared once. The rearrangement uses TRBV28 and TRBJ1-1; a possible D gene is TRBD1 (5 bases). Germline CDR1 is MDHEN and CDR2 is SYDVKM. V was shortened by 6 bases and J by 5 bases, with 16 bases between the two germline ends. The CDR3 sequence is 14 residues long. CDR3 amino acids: CASRYPSRATEAFF. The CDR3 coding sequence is TGTGCCAGCAGATACCCGAGCAGGGCTACTGAAGCTTTCTTT.

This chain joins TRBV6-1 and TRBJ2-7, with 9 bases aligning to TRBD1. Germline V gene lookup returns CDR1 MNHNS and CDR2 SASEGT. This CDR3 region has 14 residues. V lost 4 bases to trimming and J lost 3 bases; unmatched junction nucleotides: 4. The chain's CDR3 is CASSAGDRDYEQYF. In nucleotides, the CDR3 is TGTGCCAGCAGTGCCGGGGACAGGGACTACGAGCAGTACTTC.

For the CDR3, the DNA is TGTGCCAGCAGTTACAGACAGGGCCTAGCCTACGAGCAGTACTTC. It translates to CASSYRQGLAYEQYF. This sequence joins TRBV6-5 and TRBJ2-7, with 7 nucleotides matching TRBD1. J lost 2 bases, V lost 2 bases, and 6 bases had no gene match. Germline V gene data show CDR1 as MNHEY and CDR2 as SVGAGI. This CDR3 region has 15 residues.

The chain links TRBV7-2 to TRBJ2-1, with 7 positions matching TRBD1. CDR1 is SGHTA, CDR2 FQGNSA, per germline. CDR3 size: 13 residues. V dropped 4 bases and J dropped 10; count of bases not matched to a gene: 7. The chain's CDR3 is CASSSRQTGEQFF. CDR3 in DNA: TGTGCCAGCAGCTCTAGGCAGACAGGGGAGCAGTTCTTC.

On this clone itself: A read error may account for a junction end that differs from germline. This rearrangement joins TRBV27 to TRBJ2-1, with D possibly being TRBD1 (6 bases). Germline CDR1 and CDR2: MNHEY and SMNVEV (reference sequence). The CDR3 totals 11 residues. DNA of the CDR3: TGTGCCAGCAGTAAGGGGGTAGTGAAGATCTTC. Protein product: CASSKGVVKIF.